This T cell receptor beta chain was retrieved from a study of Graves' ophthalmopathy and Graves' hyperthyroidism. The authors amplified TCR beta CDR3 regions, and they did so from RNA transcripts for repertoire sequencing. HTBI primers were employed in first-round RT-PCR, then a second-round multiplex PCR followed. TCRdb processed the multiplex PCR reads anew with MiXCR; each CDR3 protein has one entry. Here the sample spans hundreds of thousands of distinct CDR3 sequences, 45% being singletons. CDR1 is SGHTA and CDR2 is FQGTGA in the germline V gene. V lost 2 bases to trimming and J lost 11 bases, with 16 bases between them. CDR3 length: 13 residues.

The clonotype was recovered from an adult man with Graves' ophthalmopathy. The genes are TRBV7-3 and TRBJ2-7; D may correspond to TRBD1 or TRBD2 (5 bases each). Specimen: peripheral blood. Here the CDR3 DNA reads TGTGCCAGCAGCTTATCCGGGGCGTACAAGGAGTACTTC. Translating gives CASSLSGAYKEYF.